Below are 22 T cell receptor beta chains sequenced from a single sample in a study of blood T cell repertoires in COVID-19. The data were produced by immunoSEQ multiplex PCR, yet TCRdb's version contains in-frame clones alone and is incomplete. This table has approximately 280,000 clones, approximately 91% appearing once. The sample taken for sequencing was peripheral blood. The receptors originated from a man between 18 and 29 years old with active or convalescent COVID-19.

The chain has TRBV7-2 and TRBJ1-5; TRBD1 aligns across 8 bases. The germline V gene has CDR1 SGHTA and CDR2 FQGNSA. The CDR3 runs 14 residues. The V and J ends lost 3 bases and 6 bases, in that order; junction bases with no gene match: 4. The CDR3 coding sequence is TGTGCCAGCAGCTTCGGACAGGGCACTCAGCCCCAGCATTTT. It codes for CASSFGQGTQPQHF. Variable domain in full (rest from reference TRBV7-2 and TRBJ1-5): GAGVSQSPSNKVTEKGKDVELRCDPISGHTALYWYRQSLGQGLEFLIYFQGNSAPDKSGLPSDRFSAERTGGSVSTLTIQRTQQEDSAVYLCASSFGQGTQPQHFGDGTRLSIL.

CDR3 sequence reads: CASSYKGDTEAFF. The CDR3 DNA follows: TGTGCCAGCAGCTACAAAGGGGACACTGAAGCTTTCTTT. This sequence joins TRBV11-2 and TRBJ1-1; a possible D gene is TRBD1 (5 bases). Trimming pared 4 bases from V and 3 bases from J, leaving 9 bases between. This CDR3 comprises 13 residues. Germline V gene data show CDR1 as SGHAT and CDR2 as FQNNGV.

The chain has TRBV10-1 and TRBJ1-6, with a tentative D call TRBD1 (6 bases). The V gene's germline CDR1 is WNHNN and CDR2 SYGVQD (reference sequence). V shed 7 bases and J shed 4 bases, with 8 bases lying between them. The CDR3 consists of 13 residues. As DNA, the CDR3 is TGCGCCAGCAAACAGGGTTATAATTCACCCCTCCACTTT. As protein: CASKQGYNSPLHF.

The CDR3 coding sequence is TGCGCCAGCAGCCATCCCGCGCGGGGGAACACCGGGGAGCTGTTTTTT. It is translated as CASSHPARGNTGELFF. The gene calls are TRBV4-1 and TRBJ2-2; D might be TRBD2 (6 bases). Germline CDR1 MGHRA, CDR2 YSYEKL. The V gene lost 3 bases and the J gene lost 1 base, with 12 bases spanning the gap. CDR3 length equals 16 residues.

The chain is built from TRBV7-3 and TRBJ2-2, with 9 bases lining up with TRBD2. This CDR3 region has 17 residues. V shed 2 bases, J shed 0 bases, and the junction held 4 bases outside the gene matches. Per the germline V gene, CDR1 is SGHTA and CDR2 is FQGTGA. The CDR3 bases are TGTGCCAGCAGCTTACCAGCGGGGGGCGCGAACACCGGGGAGCTGTTTTTT. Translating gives CASSLPAGGANTGELFF.

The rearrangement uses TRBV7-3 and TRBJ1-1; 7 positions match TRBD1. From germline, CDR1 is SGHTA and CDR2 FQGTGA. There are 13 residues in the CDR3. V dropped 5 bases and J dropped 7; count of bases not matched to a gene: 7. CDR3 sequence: CASSVDRVNEAFF. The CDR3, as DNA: TGTGCCAGCAGCGTAGACAGGGTGAATGAAGCTTTCTTT. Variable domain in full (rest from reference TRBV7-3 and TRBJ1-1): GAGVSQTPSNKVTEKGKYVELRCDPISGHTALYWYRQSLGQGPEFLIYFQGTGAADDSGLPNDRFFAVRPEGSVSTLKIQRTERGDSAVYLCASSVDRVNEAFFGQGTRLTVV.

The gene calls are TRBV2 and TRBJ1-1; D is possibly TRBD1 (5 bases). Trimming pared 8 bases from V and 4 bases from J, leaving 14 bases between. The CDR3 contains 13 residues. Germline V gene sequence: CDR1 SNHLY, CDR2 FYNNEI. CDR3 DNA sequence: TGTGCCAGCGGACGGGGGGGTGGCACTGAAGCTTTCTTT. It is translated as CASGRGGGTEAFF.

CDR3 nucleotide sequence: TGTGCCAGCAGCGGCCTTAGCGGGGGAACCACAGATACGCAGTATTTT. As protein: CASSGLSGGTTDTQYF. This chain connects TRBV9 to TRBJ2-3, with 9 bases aligning to TRBD2. There are 16 residues in the CDR3. Per the germline V gene, CDR1 is SGDLS and CDR2 is YYNGEE. V dropped 3 bases and J dropped 2; count of bases not matched to a gene: 7. Filled out from reference TRBV9 and TRBJ2-3, the complete variable domain reads DSGVTQTPKHLITATGQRVTLRCSPRSGDLSVYWYQQSLDQGLQFLIQYYNGEERAKGNILERFSAQQFPDLHSELNLSSLELGDSALYFCASSGLSGGTTDTQYFGPGTRLTVL.

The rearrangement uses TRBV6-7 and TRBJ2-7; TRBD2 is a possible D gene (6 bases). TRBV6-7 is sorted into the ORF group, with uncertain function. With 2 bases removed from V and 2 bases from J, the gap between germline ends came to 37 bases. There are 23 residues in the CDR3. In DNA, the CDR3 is TGTGCCAGCAGTTACCCTGACCCGCCCAACGTCCCGGCTATCCGGGGGAAGACCTACGAGCAGTACTTC. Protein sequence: CASSYPDPPNVPAIRGKTYEQYF.

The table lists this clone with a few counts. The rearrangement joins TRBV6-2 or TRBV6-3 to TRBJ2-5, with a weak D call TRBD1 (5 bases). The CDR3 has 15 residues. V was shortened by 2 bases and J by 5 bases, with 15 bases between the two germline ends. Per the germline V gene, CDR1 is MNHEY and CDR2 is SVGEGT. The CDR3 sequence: CASSYGQGSAETQYF. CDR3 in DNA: TGTGCCAGCAGTTACGGCCAGGGTAGTGCGGAGACCCAGTACTTC.

The CDR3 nucleotides read TGTGCCAGCAGTGAGTATACAGGCAGCAATCAGCCCCAGCATTTT. Amino acid sequence: CASSEYTGSNQPQHF. This sequence joins TRBV2 and TRBJ1-5; TRBD1 might be the D (5 bases). CDR1 SNHLY and CDR2 FYNNEI come from the germline V gene. The length of the CDR3 is 15 residues. V dropped 3 bases and J dropped 1 base, with 10 bases sitting between them.

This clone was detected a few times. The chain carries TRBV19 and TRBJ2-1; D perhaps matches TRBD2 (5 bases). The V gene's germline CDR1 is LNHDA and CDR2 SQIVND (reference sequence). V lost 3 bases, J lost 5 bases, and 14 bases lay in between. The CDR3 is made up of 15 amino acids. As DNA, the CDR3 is TGTGCCAGTAGTATCACGGGGATTTGGGACAATGAGCAGTTCTTC. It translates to CASSITGIWDNEQFF.

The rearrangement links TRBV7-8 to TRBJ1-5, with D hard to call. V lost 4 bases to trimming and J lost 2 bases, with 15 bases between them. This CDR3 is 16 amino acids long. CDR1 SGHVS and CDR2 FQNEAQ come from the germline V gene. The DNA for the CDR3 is TGTGCCAGCAGCTACACGTCCTGGAGAGGCAATCAGCCCCAGCATTTT. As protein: CASSYTSWRGNQPQHF.

As DNA, the CDR3 is TGTGCCAGTAGTCCACAGGGGGCGATGACCTACGAGCAGTACTTC. It translates to CASSPQGAMTYEQYF. This sequence joins TRBV19 and TRBJ2-7; 9 bases align to TRBD1. Trimming cost V 5 bases and J 2 bases; bases outside gene matches: 7. The germline V gene has CDR1 LNHDA and CDR2 SQIVND (reference sequence). CDR3 size: 15 residues.

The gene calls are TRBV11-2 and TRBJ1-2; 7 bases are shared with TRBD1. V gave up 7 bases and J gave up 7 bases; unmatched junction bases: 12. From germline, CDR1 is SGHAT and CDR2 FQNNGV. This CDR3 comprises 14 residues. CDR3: CASNPRGGEGGYTF. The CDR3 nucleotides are TGTGCCAGCAACCCAAGAGGGGGCGAGGGTGGCTACACCTTC.

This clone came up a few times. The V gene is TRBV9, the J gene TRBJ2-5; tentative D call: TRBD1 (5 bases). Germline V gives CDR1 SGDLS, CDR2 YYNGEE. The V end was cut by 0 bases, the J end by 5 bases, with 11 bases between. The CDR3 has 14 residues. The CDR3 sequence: CASSVDQGQETQYF. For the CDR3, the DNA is TGTGCCAGCAGCGTAGATCAGGGCCAGGAGACCCAGTACTTC. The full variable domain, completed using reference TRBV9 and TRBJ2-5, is DSGVTQTPKHLITATGQRVTLRCSPRSGDLSVYWYQQSLDQGLQFLIQYYNGEERAKGNILERFSAQQFPDLHSELNLSSLELGDSALYFCASSVDQGQETQYFGPGTRLLVL.

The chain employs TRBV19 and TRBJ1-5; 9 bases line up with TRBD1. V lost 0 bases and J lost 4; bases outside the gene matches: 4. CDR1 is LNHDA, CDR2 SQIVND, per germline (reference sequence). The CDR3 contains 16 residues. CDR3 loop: CASSIEPGQGNQPQHF. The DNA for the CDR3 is TGTGCCAGTAGTATAGAGCCGGGACAGGGTAATCAGCCCCAGCATTTT.

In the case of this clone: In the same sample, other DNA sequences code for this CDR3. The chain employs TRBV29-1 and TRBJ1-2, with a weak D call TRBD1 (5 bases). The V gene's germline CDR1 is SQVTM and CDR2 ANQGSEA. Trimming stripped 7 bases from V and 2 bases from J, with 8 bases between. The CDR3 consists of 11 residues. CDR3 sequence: CSARGNYGYTF. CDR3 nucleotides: TGCAGCGCGCGGGGGAACTATGGCTACACCTTC.

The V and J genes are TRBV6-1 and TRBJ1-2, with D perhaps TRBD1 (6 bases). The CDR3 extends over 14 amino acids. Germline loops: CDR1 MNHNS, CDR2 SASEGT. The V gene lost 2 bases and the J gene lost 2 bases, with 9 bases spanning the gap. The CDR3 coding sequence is TGTGCCAGCAGTGAACAAGGACAGAACTATGGCTACACCTTC. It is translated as CASSEQGQNYGYTF.

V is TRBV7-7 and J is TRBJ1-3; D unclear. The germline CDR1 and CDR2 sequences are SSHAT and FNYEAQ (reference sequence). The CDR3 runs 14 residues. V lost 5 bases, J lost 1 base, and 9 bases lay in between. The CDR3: CASSPDYSGNTIYF. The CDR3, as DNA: TGTGCCAGCAGCCCCGACTATTCTGGAAACACCATATATTTT.

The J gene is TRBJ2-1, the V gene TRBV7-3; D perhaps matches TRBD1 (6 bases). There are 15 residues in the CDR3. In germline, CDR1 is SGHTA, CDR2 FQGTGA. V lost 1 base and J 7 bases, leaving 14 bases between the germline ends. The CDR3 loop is CASSLMRQARNEQFF. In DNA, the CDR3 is TGTGCCAGCAGCTTAATGAGACAGGCAAGGAATGAGCAGTTCTTC.

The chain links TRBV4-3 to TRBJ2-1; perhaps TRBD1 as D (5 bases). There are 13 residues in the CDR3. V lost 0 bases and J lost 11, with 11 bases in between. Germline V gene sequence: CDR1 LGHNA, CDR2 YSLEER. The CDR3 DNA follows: TGCGCCAGCAGCCAAGATTTCGCAGGGCAGCAGTTCTTC. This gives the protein CASSQDFAGQQFF.